Listed below are T cell receptor beta chains from one sample, sequenced in a study of T-cell memory formation after mild COVID-19. TCRdb recomputed calls from the 5' RACE reads with MiXCR, one row per CDR3 protein. The sample includes 380,000 or so distinct CDR3 sequences, approximately 14% of them seen just once. The sequenced material came from PBMCs or a T cell subset sorted from them (not recorded which). The receptors derive from a man aged 18 to 35 who had mild COVID-19 (a few samples of this study predate the infection). Cell type and time point are not known. Each CDR3 is given with its conserved first and last residue. Fields, in order: CDR3 protein, CDR3 DNA, V gene, D gene, clone size, J gene. D genes are given only for firm matches. Expanded clones are given a class, and other clones once, few, many or no size at all.

CDR3: CASSSDRVSTEAFF
DNA: TGTGCCAGCAGCTCGGACAGGGTGAGCACTGAAGCTTTCTTT
V: TRBV7-2
D: TRBD1
size: NA
J: TRBJ1-1

CDR3: CASSLIPGNYGYTF
DNA: TGCGCCAGCAGCTTGATCCCTGGGAACTATGGCTACACCTTC
V: TRBV5-1
D: NA
size: NA
J: TRBJ1-2

CDR3: CASSDGGNPGTDTQYF
DNA: TGTGCCAGCAGTGACGGGGGGAACCCTGGGACAGATACGCAGTATTTT
V: TRBV6-4
D: NA
size: NA
J: TRBJ2-3

CDR3: CSAREGHVNQPQHF
DNA: TGCAGTGCTAGGGAGGGGCACGTCAATCAGCCCCAGCATTTT
V: TRBV20-1
D: NA
size: NA
J: TRBJ1-5

CDR3: CASSLGGHYNEQFF
DNA: TGTGCCAGCAGCTTAGGAGGGCACTACAATGAGCAGTTCTTC
V: TRBV7-3
D: NA
size: many
J: TRBJ2-1

CDR3: CASTDGGHYEQYF
DNA: TGTGCCAGCACCGACGGTGGCCACTACGAGCAGTACTTC
V: TRBV6-5
D: NA
size: few
J: TRBJ2-7

CDR3: CSVEAGLAGGSYNEQFF
DNA: TGCAGCGTTGAAGCGGGACTAGCGGGGGGTTCCTACAATGAGCAGTTCTTC
V: TRBV29-1
D: TRBD2
size: many
J: TRBJ2-1

CDR3: CASSPLTGSSAYNEQFF
DNA: TGTGCCAGCAGCCCGTTGACTGGTAGCTCGGCCTACAATGAGCAGTTCTTC
V: TRBV7-6
D: NA
size: NA
J: TRBJ2-1

CDR3: CASSGRGLANTGELFF
DNA: TGTGCCAGCAGCGGTCGAGGACTAGCGAACACCGGGGAGCTGTTTTTT
V: TRBV7-8
D: TRBD2
size: many
J: TRBJ2-2

CDR3: CASSRGEETQYF
DNA: TGTGCCAGCAGCAGGGGAGAGGAGACCCAGTACTTC
V: TRBV11-3
D: NA
size: few
J: TRBJ2-5

CDR3: CASSSGQGLQPQHF
DNA: TGTGCCAGCAGCTCGGGACAGGGTCTCCAGCCCCAGCATTTT
V: TRBV7-6
D: TRBD1
size: few
J: TRBJ1-5

CDR3: CASPEGIRQETQYF
DNA: TGTGCCAGCCCCGAAGGGATCAGACAAGAGACCCAGTACTTC
V: TRBV2
D: NA
size: NA
J: TRBJ2-5

CDR3: CSVGRGGRQETQYF
DNA: TGCAGCGTTGGGCGGGGGGGCCGCCAAGAGACCCAGTACTTC
V: TRBV29-1
D: TRBD2
size: NA
J: TRBJ2-5

CDR3: CASSQDREGGFSYEQYF
DNA: TGTGCCAGCAGCCAAGATAGGGAGGGGGGCTTCTCCTACGAGCAGTACTTC
V: TRBV3-1
D: NA
size: NA
J: TRBJ2-7

CDR3: CATSDRQTDTQYF
DNA: TGTGCCACCAGTGATCGACAGACAGATACGCAGTATTTT
V: TRBV24-1
D: NA
size: few
J: TRBJ2-3

CDR3: CAWSVLPDTQYF
DNA: TGTGCCTGGAGTGTACTTCCAGATACGCAGTATTTT
V: TRBV30
D: NA
size: few
J: TRBJ2-3

CDR3: CASSEAGGGYQETQYF
DNA: TGTGCCAGCAGTGAAGCCGGGGGCGGGTACCAAGAGACCCAGTACTTC
V: TRBV6-1
D: NA
size: NA
J: TRBJ2-5

CDR3: CASSYSTLAYEQYF
DNA: TGTGCCAGCAGTTACTCAACACTCGCCTACGAGCAGTACTTC
V: TRBV6-6
D: NA
size: NA
J: TRBJ2-7

CDR3: CASSLEAERVNEQFF
DNA: TGTGCCAGCAGCTTAGAAGCCGAGCGGGTCAATGAGCAGTTCTTC
V: TRBV13
D: NA
size: NA
J: TRBJ2-1

CDR3: CASSLAFHGGSTDTQYF
DNA: TGCGCCAGCAGCTTGGCTTTTCACGGGGGGAGCACAGATACGCAGTATTTT
V: TRBV5-1
D: TRBD2
size: NA
J: TRBJ2-3

CDR3: CASSWGGLWNIQYF
DNA: TGTGCCAGCAGCTGGGGGGGTTTGTGGAACATTCAGTACTTC
V: TRBV5-6
D: TRBD2
size: few
J: TRBJ2-4

CDR3: CASRWTGEDEQFF
DNA: TGTGCCAGCAGATGGACAGGGGAGGATGAGCAGTTCTTC
V: TRBV4-2
D: TRBD1
size: many
J: TRBJ2-1

CDR3: CASSQVRTGGSGELFF
DNA: TGCGCCAGCAGCCAAGTCCGGACAGGGGGCTCCGGGGAGCTGTTTTTT
V: TRBV4-1
D: TRBD1
size: NA
J: TRBJ2-2

CDR3: CASSQDSEQGAGGYTF
DNA: TGCGCCAGCAGCCAAGATAGTGAACAGGGGGCTGGAGGCTACACCTTC
V: TRBV4-1
D: TRBD1
size: few
J: TRBJ1-2

CDR3: CASSSDGSSYNEQFF
DNA: TGTGCCAGCAGCTCCGACGGGAGCTCCTACAATGAGCAGTTCTTC
V: TRBV7-6
D: NA
size: few
J: TRBJ2-1

CDR3: CASKPTGTGLREYF
DNA: TGTGCCAGCAAGCCGACCGGGACAGGGTTAAGAGAGTACTTC
V: TRBV2
D: TRBD1
size: NA
J: TRBJ2-7

CDR3: CATGNRGNQPQHF
DNA: TGTGCCACCGGAAACAGGGGGAATCAGCCCCAGCATTTT
V: TRBV19
D: TRBD1
size: few
J: TRBJ1-5

CDR3: CASSYGSFGGELFF
DNA: TGTGCCAGCAGTTACGGGAGCTTTGGCGGGGAGCTGTTTTTT
V: TRBV6-6
D: NA
size: NA
J: TRBJ2-2

CDR3: CASSASGIGADEQYF
DNA: TGTGCCAGCAGCGCCTCCGGGATAGGGGCCGACGAGCAGTACTTC
V: TRBV9
D: NA
size: few
J: TRBJ2-7

CDR3: CATSPGVDTQYF
DNA: TGTGCCACCTCTCCGGGTGTAGATACGCAGTATTTT
V: TRBV10-3
D: NA
size: many
J: TRBJ2-3

CDR3: CSVEDRAPGYGYTF
DNA: TGCAGCGTTGAAGATCGCGCCCCCGGCTATGGCTACACCTTC
V: TRBV29-1
D: NA
size: NA
J: TRBJ1-2

CDR3: CASSLSGGAFSEQFF
DNA: TGCGCCAGCAGCCTTAGCGGGGGGGCCTTTAGTGAGCAGTTCTTC
V: TRBV5-1
D: TRBD2
size: many
J: TRBJ2-1

CDR3: CASSQDPGSYTEAFF
DNA: TGCGCCAGCAGCCAAGACCCGGGGAGCTACACTGAAGCTTTCTTT
V: TRBV4-1
D: NA
size: few
J: TRBJ1-1

CDR3: CASSDGGPSTDTQYF
DNA: TGTGCCAGCAGTGACGGGGGGCCCAGCACAGATACGCAGTATTTT
V: TRBV2
D: NA
size: many
J: TRBJ2-3

CDR3: CASSLNRADTQYF
DNA: TGTGCCAGCAGCTTGAATAGGGCGGATACGCAGTATTTT
V: TRBV7-2
D: NA
size: many
J: TRBJ2-3

CDR3: CASSRGTGEPLHF
DNA: TGCGCCAGCAGCCGAGGAACCGGCGAGCCCCTCCACTTT
V: TRBV4-3
D: NA
size: NA
J: TRBJ1-6

CDR3: CASSPRPRGRGDSNQPQHF
DNA: TGTGCCAGCAGCCCCCGTCCAAGGGGGAGGGGGGATAGCAATCAGCCCCAGCATTTT
V: TRBV9
D: NA
size: few
J: TRBJ1-5

CDR3: CASSASSPWTGMVSRLGNTQYF
DNA: TGTGCCAGCAGCGCATCTTCCCCCTGGACAGGGATGGTGTCGAGGTTGGGCAATACGCAGTATTTT
V: TRBV7-6
D: TRBD1
size: NA
J: TRBJ2-3

CDR3: CVSMPGQGVGGAEAFF
DNA: TGTGTCAGCATGCCTGGACAGGGCGTTGGAGGCGCTGAAGCTTTCTTT
V: TRBV2
D: TRBD1
size: NA
J: TRBJ1-1

CDR3: CASSFLRDRGSGNSPLHF
DNA: TGTGCCAGCAGTTTTCTCCGAGACAGGGGATCTGGGAATTCACCCCTCCACTTT
V: TRBV27
D: TRBD1
size: NA
J: TRBJ1-6

CDR3: CASSLDNGAIQYF
DNA: TGTGCCAGCAGCTTAGATAATGGGGCGATCCAGTACTTC
V: TRBV11-2
D: NA
size: few
J: TRBJ2-5

CDR3: CASSLGDRIYNEQFF
DNA: TGTGCCAGCAGCTTGGGGGACAGGATATACAATGAGCAGTTCTTC
V: TRBV5-6
D: TRBD1
size: many
J: TRBJ2-1

CDR3: CASSVEGGTYMNTEAFF
DNA: TGTGCCAGCAGCGTTGAGGGCGGTACATACATGAACACTGAAGCTTTCTTT
V: TRBV9
D: NA
size: NA
J: TRBJ1-1